Below, 27 T cell receptor beta chains from the same sample are listed, as sequenced in a study of T-cell memory formation after mild COVID-19 (dated by TCRdb to about 2021). The library was prepared using 5' RACE. TCRdb records Illumina NovaSeq 6000 as the sequencer. TCRdb passed the public sequencing reads through fastp at Q25 and MiXCR, retaining productive beta sequences. Identical CDR3 proteins give one entry, which carries the most common genes and DNA. A total of around 310,000 distinct CDR3 sequences appear in this sample, less than 25% of them only once. The top ten hold 21% of the sample. Sequenced sample: PBMCs or a T cell subset sorted from them (not recorded which). Source of these receptors: a man in his late teens or twenties who had mild COVID-19 (a few samples of this study predate the infection). The sample titles of this study are shuffled in the database, so cell type and time point are left out; the donor was told from shared clones.

The rearrangement joins TRBV6-2 or TRBV6-3 to TRBJ1-1; TRBD1 is a possible D gene (5 bases). Per germline, CDR1 MNHEY and CDR2 SVGEGT. V was shortened by 2 bases and J by 5 bases, with 9 bases between the two germline ends. The CDR3 length is 13 residues. CDR3 coding DNA: TGTGCCAGCAGTTACCCACAGGTAACTGAAGCTTTCTTT. Its translation: CASSYPQVTEAFF.

This clonotype showed up just a few times. The CDR3 loop reads CASSWRGLSETQYF. The CDR3 region has the DNA TGTGCCAGCAGCTGGAGGGGGCTAAGTGAGACCCAGTACTTC. The rearrangement uses TRBV11-2 and TRBJ2-5; a possible D gene is TRBD1 (7 bases). The CDR3 has 14 residues. Trimming cost V 4 bases and J 5 bases, with 14 bases left between them. Germline assignment: CDR1 SGHAT and CDR2 FQNNGV.

This clonotype was seen at least ten times. The chain uses TRBV5-1 and TRBJ1-5; D call uncertain. Germline V gene lookup returns CDR1 SGHRS and CDR2 YFSETQ. The CDR3 covers 14 residues. V lost 0 bases to trimming and J lost 9 bases, with 13 bases between them. The DNA of the CDR3 is TGCGCCAGCAGCTTGGCAGGTGATGTTGGGCCCCAGCATTTT. The encoded protein is CASSLAGDVGPQHF.

This clonotype turned up a few times. This chain links TRBV12-5 with TRBJ2-3, with a tentative D call TRBD1 (6 bases). Looked up from germline, CDR1 is LGHNT and CDR2 is FRNRAP. V was clipped by 4 bases and J by 2 bases, with 10 bases between them. The CDR3 has 14 residues. The CDR3 coding sequence is TGTGCTAGTGGTTCACAGGGTATCACAGATACGCAGTATTTT. Translating it yields CASGSQGITDTQYF.

This clonotype was recorded a few times. This chain joins TRBV7-9 and TRBJ1-3; weak D call: TRBD1 (5 bases). Trimming stripped 8 bases from V and 2 bases from J, with 40 bases between. Looked up from germline, CDR1 is SEHNR and CDR2 is FQNEAQ (reference sequence). The CDR3 length is 23 residues. The CDR3 sequence is CASHPPGGLASGGKRTTGNTIYF. The CDR3 DNA is TGTGCCAGCCACCCACCTGGGGGGTTGGCATCTGGGGGTAAACGAACGACTGGAAACACCATATATTTT.

The chain's CDR3 is CASSHGGINEQFF. The CDR3 coding sequence is TGTGCCAGCAGTCACGGTGGGATCAATGAGCAGTTCTTC. The gene calls are TRBV6-2 or TRBV6-3 and TRBJ2-1; D is unresolved. V lost 5 bases and J lost 6, with 11 bases in between. Germline V CDR1 and CDR2: MNHEY, SVGEGT. The CDR3 loop spans 13 amino acids.

This clonotype was counted only a few times. The rearrangement joins TRBV24-1 to TRBJ2-1; 9 bases are shared with TRBD2. The germline V gene encodes CDR1 KGHDR and CDR2 SFDVKD. The CDR3 consists of 15 residues. V shed 2 bases and J 10 bases; nucleotides not matched to a gene: 8. CDR3 sequence reads: CATSDYSGGSPEQFF. In DNA form, the CDR3 reads TGTGCCACCAGTGATTACAGCGGGGGGTCCCCCGAGCAGTTCTTC.

This clonotype was detected once. V usage is TRBV11-2 and J usage is TRBJ1-4; no reliable D call. The CDR3 totals 13 residues. CDR1 and CDR2 from the germline V gene are SGHAT and FQNNGV. Trimming removed 4 bases at V and 5 bases at J, with 8 bases between. In nucleotides, the CDR3 is TGTGCCAGCAGCTATCGACGGAATGAAAAACTGTTTTTT. This gives the protein CASSYRRNEKLFF.

This clonotype was observed many times. The V gene is TRBV6-6, the J gene TRBJ1-5; TRBD1 matches 9 bases. The CDR3 consists of 15 residues. Germline V lookup: CDR1 MNHNY, CDR2 SVGAGI (reference sequence). The junction had 13 bases not matched to a gene; V was cut back by 0 bases and J by 16 bases. The CDR3 DNA reads as TGTGCCAGCAGTTACTCCTCCCGGGACAGGGCCCTTCGACATTTT. Amino acid sequence: CASSYSSRDRALRHF.

The chain carries TRBV20-1 and TRBJ2-7; TRBD1 aligns across 9 bases. Germline CDR1 is DFQATT and CDR2 is SNEGSKA (reference sequence). Losses at the gene ends were 3 bases for V and 3 bases for J; bases not matched to a gene: 3. The CDR3 contains 13 residues. The DNA for the CDR3 is TGCAGTGCTAGTGCGGGACAGGGCTACGAGCAGTACTTC. It translates to CSASAGQGYEQYF.

This clonotype was detected a few times. V and J are TRBV28 and TRBJ1-4; D unclear. The CDR3 consists of 14 residues. The ends were cut back, 6 bases at V and 6 bases at J, with 14 bases in the middle. Looked up from germline, CDR1 is MDHEN and CDR2 is SYDVKM. CDR3 in DNA: TGTGCCAGCAGGGCACACCCATTGGATGAAAAACTGTTTTTT. This sequence encodes CASRAHPLDEKLFF.

This clonotype was counted between two and nine times. The rearrangement joins TRBV20-1 to TRBJ2-1, with TRBD2 identical over 12 bases. The CDR3 is made up of 14 amino acids. After removal of 4 bases from V and 2 bases from J, the junction contained 0 bases not matched to a gene. Germline V CDR1 and CDR2: DFQATT, SNEGSKA (reference sequence). As DNA, the CDR3 is TGCAGTGCTACTAGCGGGGGGGCCTACAATGAGCAGTTCTTC. It encodes CSATSGGAYNEQFF.

CDR3 in DNA: TGTGCCAGCAGTGAGGGAGATAGGGCCAACGTCCTGACTTTC. This translates into CASSEGDRANVLTF. The V gene is TRBV6-4, the J gene TRBJ2-6; possibly TRBD2 for D (5 bases). Trimming took off 3 bases at V and 5 bases at J, with 8 bases between the two ends. CDR1 MRHNA and CDR2 SNTAGT come from the germline V gene. The CDR3 spans 14 residues.

The chain couples TRBV4-3 to TRBJ1-2; 8 nucleotides align to TRBD1. The V gene's germline CDR1 is LGHNA and CDR2 YSLEER. Trimming took 0 bases from V and 4 from J; bases not matched to a gene: 7. The CDR3 sequence is 16 residues long. This CDR3 is CASSQEHHTGGYGYTF. The CDR3 coding sequence is TGCGCCAGCAGCCAAGAGCATCATACAGGGGGCTATGGCTACACCTTC.

This clonotype was seen a handful of times. The V gene is TRBV12-3 or TRBV12-4, the J gene TRBJ2-1, with D perhaps TRBD1 (5 bases). Trimming took off 6 bases at V and 5 bases at J, with 14 bases between the two ends. This CDR3 has 14 amino acids. The CDR3 here is CASRPGAHNNEQFF. The CDR3 region has the DNA TGTGCCAGCAGGCCTGGGGCGCATAACAATGAGCAGTTCTTC.

A few counts support this clonotype. The chain has TRBV6-2 or TRBV6-3 and TRBJ1-2; no clear D. This CDR3 is 12 amino acids long. The V gene lost 6 bases and the J gene lost 7 bases, with 12 bases spanning the gap. CDR1 and CDR2 from the germline V gene are MNHEY and SVGEGT. As DNA, the CDR3 is TGTGCCAGCAGCCCCACGGCATCTGGCTACACCTTC. Its translation: CASSPTASGYTF.

This clonotype has at least ten counts. V usage is TRBV20-1 and J usage is TRBJ2-7, with D perhaps TRBD1 (5 bases). CDR1 DFQATT and CDR2 SNEGSKA come from the germline V gene (reference sequence). The CDR3 totals 11 residues. The ends were cut back, 2 bases at V and 10 bases at J, with 12 bases in the middle. In nucleotides, the CDR3 is TGCAGTGCTAGAAACTTCCAGGGCCAGTACGTC. Translating it yields CSARNFQGQYV.

This rearrangement joins TRBV4-1 to TRBJ1-4, with D unclear. Germline V gene data show CDR1 as MGHRA and CDR2 as YSYEKL. The CDR3 extends over 13 amino acids. The ends were cut back, 4 bases at V and 4 bases at J, with 7 bases in the middle. DNA of the CDR3: TGCGCCAGCAGCCTCGTTATTAATGAAAAACTGTTTTTT. It specifies CASSLVINEKLFF.

The chain uses TRBV18 and TRBJ2-5; D possibly corresponds to TRBD1 (6 bases). Trimming left V 3 bases short and J 7 bases short, with 12 bases between. The germline CDR1 and CDR2 sequences are KGHSH and LQKENI. The CDR3 has 13 residues. CDR3 residues: CASSPSGAATQYF. The CDR3 DNA sequence: TGTGCCAGCTCACCGTCAGGGGCGGCGACCCAGTACTTC.

This chain uses TRBV7-2 with TRBJ1-1; D might be TRBD1 (5 bases). Trimming cost V 5 bases and J 2 bases, with 9 bases left between them. Germline values: CDR1 SGHTA, CDR2 FQGNSA. This CDR3 is 13 amino acids long. As DNA, the CDR3 is TGTGCCAGCAGCGCCGGGACTAACACTGAAGCTTTCTTT. Its protein is CASSAGTNTEAFF.

This clonotype was detected only a few times. The CDR3: CASSPSGGSTNYGYTF. CDR3 sequence (DNA): TGTGCCAGCAGTCCCTCGGGAGGTAGTACTAACTATGGCTACACCTTC. The chain combines TRBV25-1 with TRBJ1-2, with D uncertain. Trimming removed 5 bases at V and 0 bases at J, with 16 bases between. CDR3 size: 16 residues. Germline values: CDR1 MGHDK, CDR2 SYGVNS.

The table lists this clonotype with many counts. J is TRBJ1-1 and V is TRBV7-9; 7 nucleotides match TRBD1. This CDR3 has 13 residues. With V trimmed by 5 bases and J by 5 bases, 5 bases remained unmatched. Germline loops: CDR1 SEHNR, CDR2 FQNEAQ (reference sequence). CDR3 amino acids: CASSAQGETEAFF. In DNA form, the CDR3 reads TGTGCCAGCAGCGCGCAGGGGGAAACTGAAGCTTTCTTT.

This clonotype appeared a few times. The chain links TRBV5-1 to TRBJ2-7; the match to TRBD1 covers 9 bases. Germline assignment: CDR1 SGHRS and CDR2 YFSETQ. The CDR3 length is 15 residues. The V segment lost 3 bases and the J segment 3 bases; nucleotides outside the gene matches: 7. The CDR3 region is CASSSGGTGNYEQYF. The CDR3 coding sequence is TGCGCCAGCAGCTCGGGCGGGACAGGGAACTACGAGCAGTACTTC.

The chain links TRBV5-1 to TRBJ2-1; 7 bases fit TRBD1. Germline V gene data show CDR1 as SGHRS and CDR2 as YFSETQ. CDR3 length: 14 residues. With V trimmed by 3 bases and J by 4 bases, 4 bases remained unmatched. CDR3 sequence reads: CASSSGTVYNEQFF. CDR3 bases: TGCGCCAGCAGCTCCGGGACAGTATACAATGAGCAGTTCTTC.

This clonotype was counted between two and nine times. This chain joins TRBV5-5 and TRBJ1-5; D call uncertain. V dropped 3 bases and J dropped 3 bases, with 7 bases sitting between them. The germline V gene has CDR1 SGHKS and CDR2 YYEKEE (reference sequence). The CDR3 spans 13 residues. The CDR3 protein is CASSSSANQPQHF. The CDR3 DNA follows: TGTGCCAGCAGCTCATCGGCCAATCAGCCCCAGCATTTT.

The CDR3 reads CSAGELYYNEQFF. DNA for the CDR3: TGCAGTGCTGGCGAGTTGTACTACAATGAGCAGTTCTTC. The V and J genes are TRBV20-1 and TRBJ2-1; unclear D gene. The V end was cut by 5 bases, the J end by 3 bases, with 11 bases between. CDR3 length equals 13 residues. Germline lookup yields CDR1 DFQATT and CDR2 SNEGSKA (reference sequence).

V is TRBV4-3 and J is TRBJ2-2; no clear D. V was trimmed by 0 bases and J by 1 base, leaving 6 bases between them. Germline-derived CDR1 and CDR2 are LGHNA and YSLEER. The CDR3 extends over 15 amino acids. DNA for the CDR3: TGCGCCAGCAGCCAAGATAGGCAGAACACCGGGGAGCTGTTTTTT. Translating gives CASSQDRQNTGELFF.